Following are 3 T cell receptor beta chains from one sample sequenced in a study of shared clonotypes between healthy human individuals. Clones were sequenced by immunoSEQ multiplex PCR, and TCRdb holds only the in-frame ones, with some missing. Counted here are roughly 2.6 million clones, around 94% occurring once; the ten biggest clones make up about 0.13%. Source material: naive CD4+ T cells sorted from blood. Sample subset: CD45RA+ positively selected. The receptor source for this set is a man aged 18 to 30 in good health.

Details on this clone: Other DNA variants within this sample encode the same CDR3. V and J are TRBV5-4 and TRBJ1-2, with 11 bases lining up with TRBD1. Unmatched junction bases numbered 4, after V lost 5 bases and J lost 4 bases. This CDR3 region has 14 residues. Germline CDR1 reads SGHNT; CDR2 reads YYREEE (reference sequence). The CDR3: CASSRDRGAYGYTF. The CDR3 bases are TGTGCCAGCAGTCGGGACAGGGGGGCCTATGGCTACACCTTC. Full variable domain (rest looked up from reference TRBV5-4 and TRBJ1-2): ETGVTQSPTHLIKTRGQQVTLRCSSQSGHNTVSWYQQALGQGPQFIFQYYREEENGRGNFPPRFSGLQFPNYSSELNVNALELDDSALYLCASSRDRGAYGYTFGSGTRLTVV.

This chain uses TRBV7-6 with TRBJ2-7; 11 nucleotides match TRBD2. The CDR3 has 13 amino acids. Unmatched junction bases numbered 3, after V lost 4 bases and J lost 7 bases. CDR1 is SGHVS and CDR2 is FNYEAQ in the germline V gene. CDR3 amino acids: CASSSGTSGEQYF. The CDR3 coding sequence is TGTGCCAGCAGCTCCGGGACTAGCGGTGAGCAGTACTTC.

The rearrangement uses TRBV5-4 and TRBJ2-1, with D possibly TRBD2 on 6 matching bases. Trimming took 0 bases from V and 10 from J, leaving 11 bases between them. CDR3 length: 13 amino acids. The germline V gene encodes CDR1 SGHNT and CDR2 YYREEE (reference sequence). The CDR3 reads CASSLAGTGEQFF. The CDR3 nucleotides are TGTGCCAGCAGCTTGGCGGGGACTGGAGAGCAGTTCTTC.